The present TCR beta chain was sequenced within a study of cytomegalovirus exposure and HLA in healthy donors. Using immunoSEQ multiplex PCR, the repertoire was profiled, and TCRdb retains in-frame clones only, with some absent. The repertoire consists of approximately 150,000 clones, with about 89% occurring once and the leading ten covering 3.3%. The donors were part of the validation cohort of some 120 subjects. That cohort was separate from the first cohort, which comprised 666 subjects. Germline V gene sequence: CDR1 SNHLY, CDR2 FYNNEI. Trimming cost V 6 bases and J 5 bases; bases outside gene matches: 18. The CDR3 runs 19 residues. The study, taken as a whole, reports: The investigators catalogued 160 or so TCR beta chains as cytomegalovirus-associated. Reports showed the classifier diagnosing cytomegalovirus status with high specificity and sensitivity. First-cohort TCR clusters tended to co-occur in the 120 or so validation repertoires, a later analysis found.

As regards this clone: Antigen: not known.

The clonotype was recovered from a woman younger than 30 in good health and CMV-seropositive. Sequencing was done on a sample of PBMCs. V and J are TRBV2 and TRBJ2-2; TRBD2 matches at 10 bases. CDR3 amino acids: CASRRRVLAGAARTGELFF. The CDR3 DNA follows: TGTGCCAGCAGGCGACGAGTGCTAGCGGGAGCAGCACGGACCGGGGAGCTGTTTTTT.